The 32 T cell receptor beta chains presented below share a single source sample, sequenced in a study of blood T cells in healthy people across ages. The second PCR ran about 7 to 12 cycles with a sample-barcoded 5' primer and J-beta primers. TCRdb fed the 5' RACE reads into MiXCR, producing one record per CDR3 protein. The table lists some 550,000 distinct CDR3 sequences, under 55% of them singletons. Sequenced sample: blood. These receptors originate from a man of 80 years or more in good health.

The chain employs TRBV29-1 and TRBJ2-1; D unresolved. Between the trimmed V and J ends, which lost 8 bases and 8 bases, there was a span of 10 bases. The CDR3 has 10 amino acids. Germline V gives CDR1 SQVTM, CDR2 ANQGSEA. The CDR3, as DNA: TGCAGCTCCCAATCGGATGAGCAGTTCTTC. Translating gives CSSQSDEQFF.

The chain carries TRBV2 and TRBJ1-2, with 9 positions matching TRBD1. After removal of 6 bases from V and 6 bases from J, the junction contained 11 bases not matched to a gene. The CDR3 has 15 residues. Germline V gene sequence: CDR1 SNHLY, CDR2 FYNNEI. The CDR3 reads CASRVGEGQGHGYTF. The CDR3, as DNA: TGTGCCAGCAGGGTTGGCGAGGGACAGGGTCATGGCTACACCTTC.

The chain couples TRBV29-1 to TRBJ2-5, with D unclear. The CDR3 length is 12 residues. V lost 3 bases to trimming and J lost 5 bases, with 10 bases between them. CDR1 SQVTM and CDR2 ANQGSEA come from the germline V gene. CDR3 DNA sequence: TGCAGCGTTGATCCTGTTCGGGAGACCCAGTACTTC. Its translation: CSVDPVRETQYF.

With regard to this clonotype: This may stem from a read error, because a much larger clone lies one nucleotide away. The CDR3 is CAGSYLRPPSYNEQFF. The CDR3 coding sequence is TGTGCCGGCAGTTACTTGCGACCCCCATCCTACAATGAGCAGTTCTTC. This chain uses TRBV6-5 with TRBJ2-1; unclear D gene. Germline V CDR1 and CDR2: MNHEY, SVGAGI. There are 16 residues in the CDR3.

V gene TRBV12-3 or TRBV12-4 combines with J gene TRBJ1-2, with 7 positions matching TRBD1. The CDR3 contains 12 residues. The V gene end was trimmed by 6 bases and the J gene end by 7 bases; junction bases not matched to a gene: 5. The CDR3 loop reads CASSLDRVGYTF. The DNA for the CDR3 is TGTGCCAGCAGCCTCGACAGGGTTGGCTACACCTTC.

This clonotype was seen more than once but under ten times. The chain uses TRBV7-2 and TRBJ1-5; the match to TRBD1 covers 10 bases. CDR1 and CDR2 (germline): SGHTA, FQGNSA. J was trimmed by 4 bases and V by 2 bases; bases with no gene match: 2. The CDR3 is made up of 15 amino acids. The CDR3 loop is CASSLPGQGNQPQHF. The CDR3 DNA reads TGTGCCAGCAGCTTACCGGGACAGGGGAATCAGCCCCAGCATTTT.

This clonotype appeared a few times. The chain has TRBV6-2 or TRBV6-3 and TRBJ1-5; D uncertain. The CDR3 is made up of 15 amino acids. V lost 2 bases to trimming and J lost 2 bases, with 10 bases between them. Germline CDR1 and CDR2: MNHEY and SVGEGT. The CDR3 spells CASSYEDGRNQPQHF. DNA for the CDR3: TGTGCCAGCAGTTACGAGGACGGACGCAATCAGCCCCAGCATTTT.

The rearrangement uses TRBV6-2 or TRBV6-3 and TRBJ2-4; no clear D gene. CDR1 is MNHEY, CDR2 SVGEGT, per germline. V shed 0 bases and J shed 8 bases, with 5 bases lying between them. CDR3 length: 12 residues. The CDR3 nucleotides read TGTGCCAGCAGTTACTCAAGGGACATTCAGTACTTC. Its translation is CASSYSRDIQYF.

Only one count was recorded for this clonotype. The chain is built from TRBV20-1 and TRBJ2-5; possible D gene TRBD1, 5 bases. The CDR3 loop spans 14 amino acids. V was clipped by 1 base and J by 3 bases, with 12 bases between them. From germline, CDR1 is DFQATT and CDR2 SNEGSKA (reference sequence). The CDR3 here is CSARAPDSKETQYF. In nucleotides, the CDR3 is TGCAGTGCTAGAGCTCCTGACAGCAAAGAGACCCAGTACTTC.

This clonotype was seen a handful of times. CDR3 DNA sequence: TGTGCCAGCAGCCAAGAGAAGGCCAGGGGGGACTACGAGCAGTACTTC. This sequence encodes CASSQEKARGDYEQYF. This chain joins TRBV4-2 and TRBJ2-7; possibly TRBD1 for D (7 bases). V dropped 0 bases and J dropped 3 bases, with 15 bases sitting between them. Germline loops: CDR1 LGHNA, CDR2 YNFKEQ. The CDR3 spans 16 residues.

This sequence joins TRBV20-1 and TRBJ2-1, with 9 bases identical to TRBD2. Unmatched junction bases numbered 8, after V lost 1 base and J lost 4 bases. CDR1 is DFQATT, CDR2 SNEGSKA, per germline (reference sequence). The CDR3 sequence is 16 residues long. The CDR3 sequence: CSARVRLAVRYNEQFF. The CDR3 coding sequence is TGCAGTGCTAGAGTGAGACTAGCGGTCAGGTACAATGAGCAGTTCTTC.

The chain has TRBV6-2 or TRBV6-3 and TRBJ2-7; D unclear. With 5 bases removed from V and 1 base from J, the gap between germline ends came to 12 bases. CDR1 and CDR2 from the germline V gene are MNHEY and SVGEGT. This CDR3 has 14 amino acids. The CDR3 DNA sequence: TGTGCCAGCAGTGCGACGAGCCCTTCCTACGAGCAGTACTTC. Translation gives CASSATSPSYEQYF.

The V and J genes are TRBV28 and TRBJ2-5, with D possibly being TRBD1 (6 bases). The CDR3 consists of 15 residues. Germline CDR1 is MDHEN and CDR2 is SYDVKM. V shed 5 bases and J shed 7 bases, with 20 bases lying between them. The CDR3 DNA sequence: TGTGCCAGCAGTGGGGACACGGCCCCCGGTGGGACCCAGTACTTC. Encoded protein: CASSGDTAPGGTQYF.

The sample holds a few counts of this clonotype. CDR3 residues: CSARAASGSGNEQFF. DNA for the CDR3: TGCAGTGCTAGAGCCGCTAGCGGGAGTGGGAATGAGCAGTTCTTC. The chain is built from TRBV20-1 and TRBJ2-1, with TRBD2 matching over 10 bases. The germline V gene encodes CDR1 DFQATT and CDR2 SNEGSKA (reference sequence). CDR3 length equals 15 residues. V was clipped by 1 base and J by 7 bases; unmatched bases: 7.

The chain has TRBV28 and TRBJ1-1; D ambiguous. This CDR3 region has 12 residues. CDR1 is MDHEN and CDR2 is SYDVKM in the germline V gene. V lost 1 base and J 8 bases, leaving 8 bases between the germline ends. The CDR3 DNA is TGTGCCAGCAGTTTATTCGGGATGGAAGCTTTCTTT. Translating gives CASSLFGMEAFF.

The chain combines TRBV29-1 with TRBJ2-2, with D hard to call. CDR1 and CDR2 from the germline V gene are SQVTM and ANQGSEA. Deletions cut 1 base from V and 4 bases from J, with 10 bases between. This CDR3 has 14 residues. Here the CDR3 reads CSVEGAIATGELFF. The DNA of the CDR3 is TGCAGCGTTGAAGGAGCGATAGCCACCGGGGAGCTGTTTTTT.

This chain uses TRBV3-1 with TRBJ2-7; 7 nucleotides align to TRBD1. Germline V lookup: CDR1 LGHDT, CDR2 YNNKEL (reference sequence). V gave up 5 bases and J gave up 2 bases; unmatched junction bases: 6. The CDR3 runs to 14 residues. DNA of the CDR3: TGTGCCAGCAGCGGACGACAGGGAACCTACGAGCAGTACTTC. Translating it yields CASSGRQGTYEQYF.

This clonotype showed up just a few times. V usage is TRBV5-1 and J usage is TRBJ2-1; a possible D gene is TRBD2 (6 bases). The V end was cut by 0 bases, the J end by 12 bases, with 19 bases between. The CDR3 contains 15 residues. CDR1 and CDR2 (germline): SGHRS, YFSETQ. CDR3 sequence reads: CASSLGVTGVNGQFF. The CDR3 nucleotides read TGCGCCAGCAGCTTGGGGGTGACGGGAGTAAACGGGCAGTTCTTC.

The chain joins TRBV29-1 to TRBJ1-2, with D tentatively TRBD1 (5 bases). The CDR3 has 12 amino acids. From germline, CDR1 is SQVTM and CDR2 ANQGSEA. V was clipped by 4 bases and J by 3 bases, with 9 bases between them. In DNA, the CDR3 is TGCAGCGTTGCCGGGGGGGACTATGGCTACACCTTC. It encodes CSVAGGDYGYTF.

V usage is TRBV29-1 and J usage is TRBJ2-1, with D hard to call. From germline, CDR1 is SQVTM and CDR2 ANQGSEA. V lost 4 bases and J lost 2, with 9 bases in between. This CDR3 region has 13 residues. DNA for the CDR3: TGCAGCGTTGGTGGGCCACCCTACAATGAGCAGTTCTTC. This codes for CSVGGPPYNEQFF.

The DNA of the CDR3 is TGTGCCAGCAGCTTCCTAGCGGGGTCTTACAATGAGCAGTTCTTC. Its translation: CASSFLAGSYNEQFF. V is TRBV7-3 and J is TRBJ2-1; 9 nucleotides agree with TRBD2. CDR1 SGHTA and CDR2 FQGTGA come from the germline V gene. The CDR3 is made up of 15 amino acids. V lost 3 bases, J lost 4 bases, and 4 bases stayed unmatched.

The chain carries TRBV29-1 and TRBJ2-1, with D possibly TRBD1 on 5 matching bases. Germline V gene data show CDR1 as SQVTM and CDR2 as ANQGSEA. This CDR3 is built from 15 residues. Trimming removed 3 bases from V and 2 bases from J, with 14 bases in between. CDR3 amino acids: CSVERSGHTYNEQFF. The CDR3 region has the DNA TGCAGCGTTGAGAGGTCAGGGCATACCTACAATGAGCAGTTCTTC.

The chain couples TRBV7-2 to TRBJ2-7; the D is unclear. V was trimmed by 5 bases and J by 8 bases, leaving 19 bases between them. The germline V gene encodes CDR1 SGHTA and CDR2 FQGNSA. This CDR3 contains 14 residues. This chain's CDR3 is CASSINPTPEKQYF. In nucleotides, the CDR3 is TGTGCCAGCAGCATCAACCCCACACCAGAAAAGCAGTACTTC.

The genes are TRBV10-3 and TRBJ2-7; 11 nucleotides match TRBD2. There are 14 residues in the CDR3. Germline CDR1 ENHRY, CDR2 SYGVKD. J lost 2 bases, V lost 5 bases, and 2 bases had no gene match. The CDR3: CAISPGLAAYEQYF. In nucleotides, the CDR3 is TGTGCCATCAGTCCGGGACTAGCGGCCTACGAGCAGTACTTC.

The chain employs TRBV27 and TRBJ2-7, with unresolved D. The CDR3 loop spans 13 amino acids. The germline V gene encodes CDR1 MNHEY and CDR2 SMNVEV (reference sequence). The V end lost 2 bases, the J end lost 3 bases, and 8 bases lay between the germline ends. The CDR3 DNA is TGTGCCAGCAGTTTAATGTTAGACTACGAGCAGTACTTC. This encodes CASSLMLDYEQYF.

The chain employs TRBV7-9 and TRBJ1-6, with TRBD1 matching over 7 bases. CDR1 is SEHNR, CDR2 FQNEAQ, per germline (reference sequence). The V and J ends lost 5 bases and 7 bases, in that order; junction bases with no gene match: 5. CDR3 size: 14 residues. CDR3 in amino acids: CASSLGQENSPLHF. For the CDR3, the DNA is TGTGCCAGCAGCCTCGGACAGGAGAATTCACCCCTCCACTTT.

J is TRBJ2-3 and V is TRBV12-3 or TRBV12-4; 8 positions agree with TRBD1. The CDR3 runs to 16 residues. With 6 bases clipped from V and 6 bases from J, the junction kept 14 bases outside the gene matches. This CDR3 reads CASSRGTGGQGDTQYF. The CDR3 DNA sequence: TGTGCCAGCAGCCGAGGGACAGGTGGTCAAGGGGATACGCAGTATTTT.

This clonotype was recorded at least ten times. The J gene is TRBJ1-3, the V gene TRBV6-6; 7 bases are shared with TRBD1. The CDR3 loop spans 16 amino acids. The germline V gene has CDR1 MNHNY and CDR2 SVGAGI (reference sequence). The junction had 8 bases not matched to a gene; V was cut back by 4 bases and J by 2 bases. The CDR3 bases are TGTGCCAGCAGTTCCCGGGACAGTCGCGCTGGAAACACCATATATTTT. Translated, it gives CASSSRDSRAGNTIYF.

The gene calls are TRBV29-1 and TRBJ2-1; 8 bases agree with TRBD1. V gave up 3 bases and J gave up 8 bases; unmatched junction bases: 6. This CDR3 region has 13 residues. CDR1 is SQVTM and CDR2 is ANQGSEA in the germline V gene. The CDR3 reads CSVDHRGSDEQFF. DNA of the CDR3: TGCAGCGTTGATCACAGGGGGTCAGATGAGCAGTTCTTC.

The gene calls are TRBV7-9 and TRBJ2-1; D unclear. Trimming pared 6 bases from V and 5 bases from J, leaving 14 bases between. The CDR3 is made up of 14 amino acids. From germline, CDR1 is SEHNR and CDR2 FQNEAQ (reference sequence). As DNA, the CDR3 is TGTGCCAGCAGAGCCGGTGTGGGGAACAATGAGCAGTTCTTC. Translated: CASRAGVGNNEQFF.

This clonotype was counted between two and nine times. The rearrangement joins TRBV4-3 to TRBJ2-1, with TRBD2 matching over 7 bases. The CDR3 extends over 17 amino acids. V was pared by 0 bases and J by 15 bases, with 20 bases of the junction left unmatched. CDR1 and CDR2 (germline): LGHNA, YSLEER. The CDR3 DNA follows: TGCGCCAGCAGCCAAGATTTGGAACGAGCGGGACCCCGTATCTCGTTCTTC. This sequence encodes CASSQDLERAGPRISFF.

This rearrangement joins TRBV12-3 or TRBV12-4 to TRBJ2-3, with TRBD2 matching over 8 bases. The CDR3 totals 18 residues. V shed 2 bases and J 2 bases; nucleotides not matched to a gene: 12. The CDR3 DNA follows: TGTGCCAGCAGTTTAAGGCCCATCGGCGGGGGGCTCACAGATACGCAGTATTTT. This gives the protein CASSLRPIGGGLTDTQYF.